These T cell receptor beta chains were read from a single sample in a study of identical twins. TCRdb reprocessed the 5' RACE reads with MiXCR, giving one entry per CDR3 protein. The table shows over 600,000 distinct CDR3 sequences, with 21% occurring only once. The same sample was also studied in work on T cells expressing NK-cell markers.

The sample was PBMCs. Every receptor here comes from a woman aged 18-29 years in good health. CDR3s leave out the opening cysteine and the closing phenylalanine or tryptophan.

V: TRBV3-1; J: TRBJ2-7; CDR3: ASSQGAGNSYEQY
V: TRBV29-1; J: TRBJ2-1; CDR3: SEVHGNEQF
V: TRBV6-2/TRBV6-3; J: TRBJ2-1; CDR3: ASRGMRVLLAGGQSSYNEQF
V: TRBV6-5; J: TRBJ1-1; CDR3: ASSSADENTEAF
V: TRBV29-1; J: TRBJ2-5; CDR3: SVEGGVEETQY
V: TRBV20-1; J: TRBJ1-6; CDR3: SASSTVRSPLH
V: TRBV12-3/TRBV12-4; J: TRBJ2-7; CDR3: ASSPGRPVSSYEQY
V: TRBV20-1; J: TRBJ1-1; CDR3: SARDTGDGTEAF
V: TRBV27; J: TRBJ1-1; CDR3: ASSLLAGGLNTEAF
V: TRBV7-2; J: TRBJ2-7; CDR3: ASSLAGTYSYEQY
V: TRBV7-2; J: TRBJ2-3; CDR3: ASSRLRPDTQY
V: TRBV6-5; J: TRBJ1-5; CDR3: ASSYSRARVGSQPQH
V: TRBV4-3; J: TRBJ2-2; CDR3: ASSLTSGRNTGELF
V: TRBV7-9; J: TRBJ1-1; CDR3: ASSFSLGGNTEAF
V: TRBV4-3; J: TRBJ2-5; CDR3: ASSQGLAGEETQY
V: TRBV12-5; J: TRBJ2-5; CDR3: ASGLGTPGRETQY
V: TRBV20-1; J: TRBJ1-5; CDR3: SARETGAYNQPQH
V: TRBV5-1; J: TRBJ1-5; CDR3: ASSLREGSNQPQH
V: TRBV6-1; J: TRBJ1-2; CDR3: ASSLTGLGGGYT
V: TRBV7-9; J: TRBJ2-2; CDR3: ASSWVSLITGELF
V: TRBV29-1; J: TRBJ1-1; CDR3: SVRQGDTEAF
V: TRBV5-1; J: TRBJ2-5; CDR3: ASSRGTNQETQY
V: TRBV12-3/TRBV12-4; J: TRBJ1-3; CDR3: ASSFSGSGNTIY
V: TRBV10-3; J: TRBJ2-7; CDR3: AISAGRATYEQY
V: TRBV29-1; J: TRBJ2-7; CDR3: SGSTGSNEQY
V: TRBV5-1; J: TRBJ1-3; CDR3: ASSPGGDRGNTIY
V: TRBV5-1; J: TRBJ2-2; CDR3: ASSHGMAGGPSDTGELF
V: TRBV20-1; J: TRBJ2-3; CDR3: SAPGGGQEGSTDTQY
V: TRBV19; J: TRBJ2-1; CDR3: ASSMTGLGEQF
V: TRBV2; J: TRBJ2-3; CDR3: ASRVRTSGADTQY
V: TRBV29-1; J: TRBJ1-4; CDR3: SVAPTNEKLF
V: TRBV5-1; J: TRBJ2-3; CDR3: ASSPTDPTDTQY
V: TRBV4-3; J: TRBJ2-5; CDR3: ASSQGTSIQETQY
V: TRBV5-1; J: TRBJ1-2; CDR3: ASSLGSYGYT
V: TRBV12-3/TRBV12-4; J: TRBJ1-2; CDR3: ASSAQGMGGYT
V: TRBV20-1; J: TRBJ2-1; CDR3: SAKNGRGGGEQF
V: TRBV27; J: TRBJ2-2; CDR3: ASSFVSSGTGELF
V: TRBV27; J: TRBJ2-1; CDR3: ASSPTLAHTEIDEQF
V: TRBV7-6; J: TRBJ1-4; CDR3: ASSRNIDGEKLF
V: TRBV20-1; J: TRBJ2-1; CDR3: SARRREQF
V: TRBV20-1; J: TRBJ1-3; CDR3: SAGGGSGNTIY
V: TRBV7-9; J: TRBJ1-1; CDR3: ASSSWTASEAF
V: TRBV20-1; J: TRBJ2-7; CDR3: SASWASYEQY
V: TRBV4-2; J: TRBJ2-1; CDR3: ASSRAEADNEQF
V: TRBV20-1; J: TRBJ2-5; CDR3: SAGGGVGQTLQETQY
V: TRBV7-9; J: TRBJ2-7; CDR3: ASSLGQGHDEQY
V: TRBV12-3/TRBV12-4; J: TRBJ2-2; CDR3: ASLAGVRSGELF
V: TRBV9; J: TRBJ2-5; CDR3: ASSVDGGGETQY
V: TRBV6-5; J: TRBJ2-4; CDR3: ASSLSQRNLAKNIQY
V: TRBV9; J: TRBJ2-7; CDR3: ASSADYLTYEQY